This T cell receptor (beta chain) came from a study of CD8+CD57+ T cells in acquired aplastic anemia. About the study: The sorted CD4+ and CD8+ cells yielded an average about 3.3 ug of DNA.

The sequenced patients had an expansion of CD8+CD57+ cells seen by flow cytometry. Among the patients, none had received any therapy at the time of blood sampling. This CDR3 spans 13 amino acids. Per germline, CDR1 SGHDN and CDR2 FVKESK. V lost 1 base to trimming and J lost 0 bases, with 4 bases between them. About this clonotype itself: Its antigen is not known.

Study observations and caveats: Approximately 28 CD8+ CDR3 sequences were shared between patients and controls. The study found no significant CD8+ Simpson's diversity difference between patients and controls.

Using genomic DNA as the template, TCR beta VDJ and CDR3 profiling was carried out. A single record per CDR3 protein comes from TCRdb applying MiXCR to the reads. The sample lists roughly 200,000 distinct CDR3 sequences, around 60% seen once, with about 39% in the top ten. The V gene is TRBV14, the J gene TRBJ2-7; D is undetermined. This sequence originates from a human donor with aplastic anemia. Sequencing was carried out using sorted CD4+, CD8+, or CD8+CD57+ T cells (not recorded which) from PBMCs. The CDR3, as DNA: TGTGCCAGCAGCCAAGCCTTCTCCTACGAGCAGTACTTC. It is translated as CASSQAFSYEQYF.